The count of the clone carrying this T cell receptor (beta chain) is one. These data are taken from a study of early stage breast cancer tumors. Across the whole study: The ER+/PR+/HER2- tumors included seven or eight ductal and a few lobular carcinomas.

Assay: immunoSEQ multiplex PCR; the TCRdb copy retains only in-frame clones and omits some. The sample lists about 69,000 clones, around 80% occurring once. Trimming removed 2 bases from V and 8 bases from J, with 15 bases in between. Looked up from germline, CDR1 is GTSNPN and CDR2 is SVGIG (reference sequence). The CDR3 extends over 14 amino acids. Sequences were obtained from blood. The J gene is TRBJ1-4, the V gene TRBV30; D not resolved. The origin of this receptor is a person aged 40 to 50 with breast cancer. Here the CDR3 DNA reads TGTGCCTGGAGTTCTTCGACGGCCAACGAAAAACTGTTTTTT. This translates into CAWSSSTANEKLFF.